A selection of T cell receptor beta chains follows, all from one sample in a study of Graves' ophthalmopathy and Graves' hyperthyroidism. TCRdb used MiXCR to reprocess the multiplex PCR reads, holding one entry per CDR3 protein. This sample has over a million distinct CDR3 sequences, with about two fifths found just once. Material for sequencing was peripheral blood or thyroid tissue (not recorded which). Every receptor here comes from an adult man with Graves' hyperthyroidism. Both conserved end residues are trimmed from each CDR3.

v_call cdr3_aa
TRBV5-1 ASSQQETGELF
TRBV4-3 ASRDRDFNSPLH
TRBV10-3 GSSAGTGNYEQY
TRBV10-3 AISEGTGSNQPQH
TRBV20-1 SARDPGRKEAF
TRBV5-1 ASSFNFEEQY
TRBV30 AFEAGAQPQH
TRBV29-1 SVEETGQNTEAF
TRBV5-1 ASSVISGSSYEQY
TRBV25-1 ASSNLDRGSSPLH
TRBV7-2 ASSFPEQGGDSPLH
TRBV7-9 ASSLALGTGETQY
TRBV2 ASTTGPSNQPQH
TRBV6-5 ASINPTRDTEAF
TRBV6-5 ASSIQRNSNQPQH
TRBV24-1 ATSDGRWDTEAF
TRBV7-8 ASSLEIRGYQETQY
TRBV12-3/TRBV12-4 ASSYDRLGELF
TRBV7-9 ASSRRQNEKLF
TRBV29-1 SVRAGVNSPLH
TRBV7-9 ASSPETGGMWKTQY
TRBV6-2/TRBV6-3 ASSYPPAGGPYEQY
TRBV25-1 ASRLDSPGANVLT
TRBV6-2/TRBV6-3 ASSTAEGAKQY
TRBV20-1 SAYRGGYGYT
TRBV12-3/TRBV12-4 ASRLGIYNSPLH
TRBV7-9 ASSLAQSSSVTGELF
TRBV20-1 SASLTGQADEAF
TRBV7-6 ASSLDRRDRGLPWSPSQETQY
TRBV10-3 AISGTGEDGYT
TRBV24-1 ASSSRLAGPPYEQY
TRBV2 ASSRTGAGSSGYT
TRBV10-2 ASSELGGQETQY
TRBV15 ATSSSVGEYQETQY
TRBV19 ARRDRDHEQY
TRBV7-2 ASNPAENSPLH
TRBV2 ASSGMAGHQETQY
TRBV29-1 SVELSQIETQY
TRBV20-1 SARGWTEAF
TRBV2 ASSQDRVGYEQY
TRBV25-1 ASSPQGKGETQY
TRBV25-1 ASSLSLDGYNQPQH
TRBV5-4 ASSRDATVGYGYT
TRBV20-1 SARDRTNTGELF
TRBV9 ASSVSVTANYGYT
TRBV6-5 TTGLSNQPQH
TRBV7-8 ASSPGSYSSYEQY
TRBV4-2 ASSQVTGSGEKLF
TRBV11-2 ASSLAPEQY
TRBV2 ASSVDRSGNTIY
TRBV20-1 SATSLGARGTQY
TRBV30 AWGLAGDQEQY
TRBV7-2 ASSLGDRVGGYT
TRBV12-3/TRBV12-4 ASSLSPATGHYGYT
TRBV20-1 SARDTNGGTFRAEKLF
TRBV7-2 ASRKASGTGSQY
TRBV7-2 ASSRIQGKGYT
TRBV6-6 ASSGTGDWHTIY
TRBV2 ASSENANVLT
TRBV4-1 ASSQVVGGETEAF